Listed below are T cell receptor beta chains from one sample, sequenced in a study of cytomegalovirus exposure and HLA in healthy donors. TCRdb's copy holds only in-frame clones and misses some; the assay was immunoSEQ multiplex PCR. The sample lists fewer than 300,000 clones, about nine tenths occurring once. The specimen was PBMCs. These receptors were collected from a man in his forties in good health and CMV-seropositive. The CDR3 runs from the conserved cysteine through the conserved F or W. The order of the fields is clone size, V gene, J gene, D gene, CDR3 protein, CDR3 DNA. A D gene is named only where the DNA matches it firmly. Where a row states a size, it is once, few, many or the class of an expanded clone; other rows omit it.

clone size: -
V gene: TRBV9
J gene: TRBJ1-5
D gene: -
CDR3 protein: CASSAGGSNQPQHF
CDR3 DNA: TGTGCCAGCAGCGCCGGGGGTAGCAATCAGCCCCAGCATTTT

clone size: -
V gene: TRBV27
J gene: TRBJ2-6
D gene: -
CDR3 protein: CASSLSGRQGGGANVLTF
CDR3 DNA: TGTGCCAGCAGTTTATCGGGTCGCCAGGGCGGTGGGGCCAACGTCCTGACTTTC

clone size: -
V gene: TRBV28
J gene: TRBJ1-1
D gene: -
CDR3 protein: CASSLDLRVNTEAFF
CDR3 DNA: TGTGCCAGCAGTTTAGATTTACGGGTGAACACTGAAGCTTTCTTT

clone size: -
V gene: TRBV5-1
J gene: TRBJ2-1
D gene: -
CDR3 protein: CASGTGDYNEQFF
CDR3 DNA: TGCGCCAGCGGGACGGGAGATTACAATGAGCAGTTCTTC

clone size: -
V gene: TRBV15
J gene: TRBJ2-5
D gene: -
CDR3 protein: CATSLGTGTQYF
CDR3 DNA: TGTGCCACCAGCCTCGGTACAGGGACCCAGTACTTC

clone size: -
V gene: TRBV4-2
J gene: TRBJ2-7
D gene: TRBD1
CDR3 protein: CASSHSGTGMSYEQYF
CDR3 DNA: TGTGCCAGCAGCCATAGTGGGACAGGGATGTCCTACGAGCAGTACTTC

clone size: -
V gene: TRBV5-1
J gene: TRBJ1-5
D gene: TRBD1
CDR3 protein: CASSPGQRRDQPQHF
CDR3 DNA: TGCGCCAGCAGCCCGGGACAGCGCAGAGATCAGCCCCAGCATTTT

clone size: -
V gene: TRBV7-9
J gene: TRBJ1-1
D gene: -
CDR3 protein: CSSSLARGWNLNTEAFF
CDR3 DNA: TGTTCCAGCAGCTTAGCTAGGGGCTGGAATCTGAACACTGAAGCTTTCTTT

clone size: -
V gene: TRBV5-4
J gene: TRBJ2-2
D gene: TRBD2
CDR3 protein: CASSLLAGGPGELFF
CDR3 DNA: TGTGCCAGCAGTCTTCTAGCGGGAGGTCCCGGGGAGCTGTTTTTT

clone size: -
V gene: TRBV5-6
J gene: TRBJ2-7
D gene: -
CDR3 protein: CASSYDRNYEQYF
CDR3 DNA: TGTGCCAGCAGCTATGACAGAAACTACGAGCAGTACTTC

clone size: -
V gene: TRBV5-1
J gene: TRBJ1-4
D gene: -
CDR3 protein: CASSWGATNEKLFF
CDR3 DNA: TGCGCCAGCAGCTGGGGGGCAACTAATGAAAAACTGTTTTTT

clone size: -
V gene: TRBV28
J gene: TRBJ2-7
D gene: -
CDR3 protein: CASIEQYF
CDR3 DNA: TGTGCCAGCATAGAGCAGTACTTC

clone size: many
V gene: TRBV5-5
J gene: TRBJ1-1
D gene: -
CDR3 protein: CASSLDMNTEAFF
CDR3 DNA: TGTGCCAGCAGCTTGGACATGAACACTGAAGCTTTCTTT

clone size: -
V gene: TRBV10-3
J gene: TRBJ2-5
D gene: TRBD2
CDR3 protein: CAIRGTGTSGVVTQYF
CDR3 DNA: TGTGCCATCAGGGGTACCGGGACTAGCGGGGTCGTGACCCAGTACTTC

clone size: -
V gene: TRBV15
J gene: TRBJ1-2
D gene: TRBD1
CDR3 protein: CATSRDTGGNGYTF
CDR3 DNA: TGTGCCACCAGCAGAGATACAGGGGGAAATGGCTACACCTTC

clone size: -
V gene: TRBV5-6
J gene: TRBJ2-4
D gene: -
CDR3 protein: CASSLLDGGGLAKNIQYF
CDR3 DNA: TGTGCCAGCAGCTTGCTTGATGGAGGGGGCCTAGCCAAAAACATTCAGTACTTC

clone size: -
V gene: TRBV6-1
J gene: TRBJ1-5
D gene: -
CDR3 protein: CASSEGRSPYQPQHF
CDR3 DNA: TGTGCCAGCAGTGAAGGCCGGTCCCCCTATCAGCCCCAGCATTTT

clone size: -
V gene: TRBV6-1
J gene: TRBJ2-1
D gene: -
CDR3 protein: CASSDQAIRYNEQFF
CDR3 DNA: TGTGCCAGCAGTGACCAGGCGATAAGATACAATGAGCAGTTCTTC

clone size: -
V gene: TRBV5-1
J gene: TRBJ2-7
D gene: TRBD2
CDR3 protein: CASSRTSGRAGEYEQYF
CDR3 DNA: TGCGCCAGCAGCCGGACTAGCGGGAGGGCCGGTGAGTACGAGCAGTACTTC

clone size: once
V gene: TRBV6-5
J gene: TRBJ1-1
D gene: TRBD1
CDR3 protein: CASNQGARGTEAFF
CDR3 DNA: TGTGCCAGCAATCAGGGGGCGCGGGGCACTGAAGCTTTCTTT

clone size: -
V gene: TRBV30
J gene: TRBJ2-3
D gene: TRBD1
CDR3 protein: CAWSTGVGTDTQYF
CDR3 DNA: TGTGCCTGGAGTACAGGGGTGGGCACAGATACGCAGTATTTT

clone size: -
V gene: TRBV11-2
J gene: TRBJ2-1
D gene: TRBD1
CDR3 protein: CASSRTTDRGQSYNEQFF
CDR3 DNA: TGTGCCAGCAGCCGAACTACGGACAGGGGGCAGTCCTACAATGAGCAGTTCTTC

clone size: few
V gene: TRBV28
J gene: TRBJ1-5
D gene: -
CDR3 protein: CASSLLNQPQHF
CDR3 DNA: TGTGCCAGCAGTTTACTGAATCAGCCCCAGCATTTT

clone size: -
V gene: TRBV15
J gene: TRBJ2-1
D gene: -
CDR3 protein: CATSRDRTYNEQFF
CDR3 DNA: TGTGCCACCAGCAGAGATAGGACTTACAATGAGCAGTTCTTC

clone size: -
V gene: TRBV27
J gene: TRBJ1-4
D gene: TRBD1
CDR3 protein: CASSLGQTFATNEKLFF
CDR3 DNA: TGTGCCAGCAGTTTGGGACAGACGTTCGCAACTAATGAAAAACTGTTTTTT

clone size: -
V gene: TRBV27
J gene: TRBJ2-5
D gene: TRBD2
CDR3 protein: CASSPWTSGRASETQYF
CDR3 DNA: TGTGCCAGCAGTCCGTGGACTAGCGGGAGGGCCTCGGAGACCCAGTACTTC

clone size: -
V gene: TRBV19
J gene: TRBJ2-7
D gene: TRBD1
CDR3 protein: CASSMGQGSFYEQYF
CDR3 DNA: TGTGCCAGTAGTATGGGACAGGGGAGTTTCTACGAGCAGTACTTC

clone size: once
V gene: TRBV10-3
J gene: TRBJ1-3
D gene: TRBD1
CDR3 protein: CAISGDRGNTIYF
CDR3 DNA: TGTGCCATCAGTGGGGACAGGGGAAACACCATATATTTT

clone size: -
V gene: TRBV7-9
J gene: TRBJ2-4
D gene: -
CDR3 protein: CASSLGRGRDIQYF
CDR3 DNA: TGTGCCAGCAGCTTGGGCAGGGGCCGGGACATTCAGTACTTC

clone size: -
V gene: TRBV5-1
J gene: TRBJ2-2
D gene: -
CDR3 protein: CASSLEWGRNTGELFF
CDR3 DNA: TGCGCCAGCAGCTTGGAGTGGGGCCGAAACACCGGGGAGCTGTTTTTT

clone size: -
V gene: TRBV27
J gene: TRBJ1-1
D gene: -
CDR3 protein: CASRLTAPNTEAFF
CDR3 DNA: TGTGCCAGCAGATTGACAGCTCCGAACACTGAAGCTTTCTTT

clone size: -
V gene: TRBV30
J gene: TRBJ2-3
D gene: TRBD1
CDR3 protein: CAWSVLGRGRRDTQYF
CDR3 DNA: TGTGCCTGGAGTGTACTGGGCAGGGGGCGTAGGGATACGCAGTATTTT

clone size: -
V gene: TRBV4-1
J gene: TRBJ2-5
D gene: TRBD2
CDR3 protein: CASSQDGTGGGETQYF
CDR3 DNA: TGCGCCAGCAGCCAAGATGGAACGGGAGGGGGAGAGACCCAGTACTTC

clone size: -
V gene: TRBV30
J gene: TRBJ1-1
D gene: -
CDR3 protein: CAWTPSGSEAFF
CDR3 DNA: TGTGCCTGGACCCCCAGCGGCAGTGAAGCTTTCTTT

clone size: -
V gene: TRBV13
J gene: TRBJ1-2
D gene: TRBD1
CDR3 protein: CASSEGQGNYGYTF
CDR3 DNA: TGTGCCAGCAGCGAAGGACAGGGTAACTATGGCTACACCTTC

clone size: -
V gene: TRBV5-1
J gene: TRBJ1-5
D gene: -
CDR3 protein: CASSLGQGNNQPQHF
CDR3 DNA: TGCGCCAGCAGCTTGGGGCAGGGAAACAATCAGCCCCAGCATTTT

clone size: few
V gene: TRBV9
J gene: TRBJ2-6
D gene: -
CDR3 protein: CASSVEGASGANVLTF
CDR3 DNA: TGTGCCAGCAGCGTAGAAGGGGCATCTGGGGCCAACGTCCTGACTTTC

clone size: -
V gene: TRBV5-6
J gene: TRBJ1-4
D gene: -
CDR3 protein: CASSLGSNEKLFF
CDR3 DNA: TGTGCCAGCAGCTTGGGCAGTAATGAAAAACTGTTTTTT

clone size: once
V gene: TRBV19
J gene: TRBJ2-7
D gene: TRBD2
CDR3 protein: CASSIEGTSGRYEQYF
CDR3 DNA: TGTGCCAGTAGTATTGAGGGGACTAGCGGGAGATACGAGCAGTACTTC

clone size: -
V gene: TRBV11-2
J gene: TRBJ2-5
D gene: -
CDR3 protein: CASSSGLAPETQYF
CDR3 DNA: TGTGCCAGCAGTTCCGGACTGGCGCCAGAGACCCAGTACTTC

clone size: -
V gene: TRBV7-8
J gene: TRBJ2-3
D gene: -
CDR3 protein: CASSPADTQYF
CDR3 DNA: TGTGCCAGCAGCCCCGCGGATACGCAGTATTTT

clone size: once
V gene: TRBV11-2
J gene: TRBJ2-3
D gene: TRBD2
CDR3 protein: CASSWTSGRTSTDTQYF
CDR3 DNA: TGTGCCAGCAGCTGGACTAGCGGGAGGACTAGCACAGATACGCAGTATTTT